Shown below are 32 T cell receptor beta chains from a single sample sequenced in a study of regulatory T cells in long-lasting Graves disease. The time point here: newly diagnosed GD, antithyroid drugs for less than 3 months. Researchers made the TCR library from RNA that was extracted from PBMCs. CDR3 regions were amplified by Arm-PCR using iRepertoire HTBI primers to build TCR beta libraries. TCRdb analysed the multiplex PCR reads with MiXCR anew, one entry per CDR3 protein. This table has about 620,000 distinct CDR3 sequences, roughly 15% appearing once. These data also formed part of another study, on T cells in Graves' hyperthyroidism and ophthalmopathy.

The input for sequencing was peripheral blood mononuclear cells (PBMCs), taken at new diagnosis, from a patient treated with antithyroid drugs. The receptors here all came from a woman in her 30s with Graves disease.

The V call is TRBV27, the J call TRBJ2-5; 12 nucleotides match TRBD2. Germline V CDR1 and CDR2: MNHEY, SMNVEV (reference sequence). The CDR3 sequence is 17 residues long. Trimming removed 6 bases from V and 1 base from J; junction bases left unmatched: 9. The CDR3 bases are TGTGCCAGCAGCCCTGGGGGACTAGCGGGTTTCCAAGAGACCCAGTACTTC. Its protein product is CASSPGGLAGFQETQYF.

In DNA form, the CDR3 reads TGTGCCAGCAGCCCAAACGGTATGGAGCAGTACTTC. Translation gives CASSPNGMEQYF. J is TRBJ2-7 and V is TRBV7-9; D ambiguous. There are 12 residues in the CDR3. Germline assignment: CDR1 SEHNR and CDR2 FQNEAQ (reference sequence). V lost 5 bases to trimming and J lost 7 bases, with 12 bases between them.

In its sample, this clonotype was seen many times. This chain joins TRBV28 and TRBJ1-3; 7 bases agree with TRBD1. The CDR3 runs 18 residues. V shed 4 bases, J shed 9 bases, and the junction held 21 bases outside the gene matches. From germline, CDR1 is MDHEN and CDR2 SYDVKM. DNA of the CDR3: TGTGCCAGCAGTTCTCCCCGTCCGTATCAGGGGGTCCGTACCACCATATATTTT. This translates into CASSSPRPYQGVRTTIYF.

The chain employs TRBV20-1 and TRBJ2-1, with D perhaps being TRBD1 or TRBD2 (6 bases each). V was trimmed by 3 bases and J by 7 bases, leaving 28 bases between them. The CDR3 totals 18 residues. CDR1 and CDR2 from the germline V gene are DFQATT and SNEGSKA (reference sequence). In nucleotides, the CDR3 is TGCAGTGCTAGTGATATGGGGGGCAGCGGGCGATTCGTTAATGAGCAGTTCTTC. As protein: CSASDMGGSGRFVNEQFF.

This clonotype has ten or more counts. The chain uses TRBV7-2 and TRBJ1-1, with 8 positions matching TRBD1. The CDR3 has 13 amino acids. CDR1 is SGHTA, CDR2 FQGNSA, per germline. With 8 bases clipped from V and 5 bases from J, the junction kept 7 bases outside the gene matches. CDR3 sequence: CASGDRGGTEAFF. As DNA, the CDR3 is TGTGCCAGCGGCGACAGGGGAGGGACTGAAGCTTTCTTT.

Turning to this clonotype: This may be a read error: a much more frequent sequence differs by one nucleotide. As DNA, the CDR3 is TGTGCCAGCAGTTCGTACAGGGATCTCCACTACGAGCAGTACTTC. Protein sequence: CASSSYRDLHYEQYF. This chain joins TRBV28 and TRBJ2-7; D possibly corresponds to TRBD1 (6 bases). The germline V gene has CDR1 MDHEN and CDR2 SYDVKM. CDR3 size: 15 residues. Trimming cost V 4 bases and J 3 bases, with 16 bases left between them.

This clonotype was seen at least ten times. The rearrangement uses TRBV15 and TRBJ1-3; D uncertain. There are 16 residues in the CDR3. Germline V gives CDR1 LNHNV, CDR2 YYDKDF (reference sequence). V was clipped by 2 bases and J by 1 base, with 12 bases between them. CDR3 protein: CATSRSTRLSGNTIYF. The CDR3 DNA is TGTGCCACCAGCAGAAGCACAAGATTATCTGGAAACACCATATATTTT.

The chain has TRBV5-1 and TRBJ2-7; no clear D. The CDR3 runs to 15 residues. With 1 base removed from V and 4 bases from J, the gap between germline ends came to 15 bases. In germline, CDR1 is SGHRS, CDR2 YFSETQ. The CDR3 here is CASSLTPDGRYEQYF. The CDR3 DNA sequence: TGCGCCAGCAGCTTGACGCCAGATGGAAGGTACGAGCAGTACTTC.

This clonotype was counted between two and nine times. The chain has TRBV18 and TRBJ2-3; D remains ambiguous. This CDR3 has 13 residues. CDR1 is KGHSH and CDR2 is LQKENI in the germline V gene. V was pared by 3 bases and J by 6 bases, with 10 bases between. The CDR3 loop is CASSPPAVDTQYF. The DNA for the CDR3 is TGTGCCAGCTCACCCCCCGCGGTGGATACGCAGTATTTT.

In this sample, this clonotype turned up many times. An end of the junction differs from the germline gene, which may be a read error. This rearrangement joins TRBV5-1 to TRBJ1-1; unclear D gene. Germline-derived CDR1 and CDR2 are SGHRS and YFSETQ. The length of the CDR3 is 13 residues. CDR3 in amino acids: CASSTTRNTEAFF. The DNA for the CDR3 is TGTGCCAGCAGCACCACAAGGAACACTGAAGCTTTCTTT. The full variable domain, with the rest looked up from reference TRBV5-1 and TRBJ1-1, is KAGVTQTPRYLIKTRGQQVTLSCSPISGHRSVSWYQQTPGQGLQFLFEYFSETQRNKGNFPGRFSGRQFSNSRSEMNVSTLELGDSALYLCASSTTRNTEAFFGQGTRLTVV.

At least ten counts were recorded for this clonotype. The chain joins TRBV11-2 to TRBJ2-1; no clear D. Trimming took off 1 base at V and 3 bases at J, with 13 bases between the two ends. The CDR3 has 16 residues. Per germline, CDR1 SGHAT and CDR2 FQNNGV. The CDR3 DNA is TGTGCCAGCAGCTTAGTGGCGGTCAGGAACTACAATGAGCAGTTCTTC. Encoded protein: CASSLVAVRNYNEQFF.

On this clonotype: A single base separates this from a much larger clone, so it may be a read error. The chain links TRBV27 to TRBJ1-2; D is perhaps TRBD1 (5 bases). CDR3 length: 16 residues. Germline assignment: CDR1 MNHEY and CDR2 SMNVEV (reference sequence). The CDR3 DNA reads as TGTGCCAGCAGCGTGGGGGGGGGGAGAGCTAACTATGGCTACGCCTTC. It specifies CASSVGGGRANYGYAF.

This clonotype was observed a handful of times. One end of the junction fails to match germline, which may point to a read error. The chain couples TRBV20-1 to TRBJ2-4; 12 bases match TRBD1. CDR3 size: 20 residues. The germline gives CDR1 DFQATT, CDR2 SNEGSKA (reference sequence). This chain's CDR3 is CSASRGTGGGGTLAKNIQYF. The CDR3, as DNA: TGCAGCGCTAGTAGGGGGACAGGGGGCGGAGGAACCCTAGCCAAAAACATTCAGTACTTC.

There are many counts of this clonotype. This chain links TRBV7-2 with TRBJ2-7; 11 bases line up with TRBD2. This CDR3 is built from 16 residues. The ends lost 4 bases at V and 5 bases at J; junction bases unmatched: 10. The germline CDR1 and CDR2 sequences are SGHTA and FQGNSA. The CDR3 region has the DNA TGTGCCAGCAGCTCCCCCACGGTAGCGGGAGGGAACGAGCAGTACTTC. It codes for CASSSPTVAGGNEQYF.

This clonotype has ten or more counts. The rearrangement uses TRBV15 and TRBJ1-4; 9 bases map to TRBD1. Trimming at V came to 1 base and at J to 8 bases, leaving 14 bases not matched to a gene. The CDR3 loop spans 18 amino acids. CDR1 is LNHNV, CDR2 YYDKDF, per germline (reference sequence). The CDR3 DNA sequence: TGTGCCACCAGCAGAGTATTGACGGCGACAGGGGGGGGCGAAAAACTGTTTTTT. This encodes CATSRVLTATGGGEKLFF.

The chain employs TRBV5-1 and TRBJ1-2; 7 nucleotides align to TRBD1. CDR3 length: 15 residues. The V gene end was trimmed by 4 bases and the J gene end by 5 bases; junction bases not matched to a gene: 11. Germline V gene data show CDR1 as SGHRS and CDR2 as YFSETQ. The CDR3 sequence is CASSGGDRDPYGYTF. The CDR3 DNA follows: TGCGCCAGCAGCGGGGGAGACAGGGATCCATATGGCTACACCTTC.

This clonotype was observed many times. The CDR3 here is CSARARGQTTYGYTF. The CDR3, as DNA: TGCAGTGCTAGAGCTAGAGGACAGACAACCTATGGCTACACCTTC. The chain combines TRBV20-1 with TRBJ1-2; TRBD1 might be the D (6 bases). V lost 1 base, J lost 4 bases, and 16 bases lay in between. CDR1 and CDR2 (germline): DFQATT, SNEGSKA (reference sequence). This CDR3 spans 15 amino acids.

The chain carries TRBV19 and TRBJ2-7; D is perhaps TRBD1 (5 bases). CDR1 LNHDA and CDR2 SQIVND come from the germline V gene (reference sequence). CDR3 length equals 14 residues. Trimming removed 3 bases at V and 2 bases at J, with 11 bases between. Written as DNA, the CDR3 is TGTGCCAGTAGTATTCCTGGGGCTGCCTACGAGCAGTACTTC. Translating it yields CASSIPGAAYEQYF.

There are many counts of this clonotype. The rearrangement links TRBV7-9 to TRBJ2-2, with D perhaps being TRBD1 or TRBD2 (6 bases each). Per the germline V gene, CDR1 is SEHNR and CDR2 is FQNEAQ (reference sequence). The CDR3 loop spans 13 amino acids. Between the trimmed V and J ends, which lost 5 bases and 9 bases, there was a span of 13 bases. CDR3 region: CASSPPGGRELFF. The CDR3 nucleotides are TGTGCCAGCAGCCCCCCCGGGGGCCGGGAGCTGTTTTTT.

This clonotype was recorded many times. V gene TRBV28 combines with J gene TRBJ2-5; D may correspond to TRBD1 or TRBD2 (5 bases each). Germline-derived CDR1 and CDR2 are MDHEN and SYDVKM. Trimming took 4 bases from V and 2 from J, leaving 20 bases between them. The CDR3 spans 17 residues. CDR3 DNA sequence: TGTGCCAGCAGTTCACCGGGACCTCAACCCCCTCAAGAGACCCAGTACTTC. Its translation: CASSSPGPQPPQETQYF.

This clonotype was counted between two and nine times. The chain combines TRBV6-1 with TRBJ2-3; TRBD1 matches 7 bases. V was clipped by 6 bases and J by 5 bases; unmatched bases: 5. The CDR3 runs to 13 residues. The V gene's germline CDR1 is MNHNS and CDR2 SASEGT. Here the CDR3 reads CASSRTGEDTQYF. CDR3 nucleotide sequence: TGTGCCAGCAGCCGCACAGGGGAAGATACGCAGTATTTT.

With regard to this clonotype: This sequence may be a read error, since a much larger clone differs from it by one base. The chain employs TRBV11-2 and TRBJ2-1, with 8 bases lining up with TRBD2. The CDR3 is 16 amino acids. The V gene's germline CDR1 is SGHAT and CDR2 FQNNGV. CDR3 amino acids: CASSSSGGSSYNGQFF. For the CDR3, the DNA is TGTGCCAGCAGCTCCAGCGGGGGCAGCTCCTACAATGGGCAGTTCTTC.

A few counts support this clonotype. V usage is TRBV7-2 and J usage is TRBJ2-3, with TRBD2 matching over 7 bases. The CDR3 runs to 16 residues. Germline assignment: CDR1 SGHTA and CDR2 FQGNSA. The V and J ends lost 1 base and 0 bases, in that order; junction bases with no gene match: 4. The CDR3 bases are TGTGCCAGCAGCTTAGGTATTAGCGGGAGCACAGATACGCAGTATTTT. It is translated as CASSLGISGSTDTQYF.

CDR3 in DNA: TGTGCCAGCAGCCAGGGGGGTAAAGAAAACACCATATATTTT. This sequence encodes CASSQGGKENTIYF. The chain joins TRBV7-3 to TRBJ1-3; 7 bases match TRBD1. This CDR3 spans 14 amino acids. The ends lost 5 bases at V and 6 bases at J; junction bases unmatched: 7. Germline values: CDR1 SGHTA, CDR2 FQGTGA.

The rearrangement links TRBV28 to TRBJ2-1; TRBD1 or TRBD2 may be the D gene (6 bases each). CDR1 and CDR2 (germline): MDHEN, SYDVKM. Trimming took 2 bases from V and 7 from J, leaving 15 bases between them. The CDR3 length is 15 residues. CDR3 bases: TGTGCCAGCAGTTTAGCTGGGGGGCCCTCGAATGAGCAGTTCTTC. Its protein is CASSLAGGPSNEQFF.

This clonotype was seen at least ten times. The chain employs TRBV20-1 and TRBJ2-7, with 10 bases lining up with TRBD2. This CDR3 region has 15 residues. Germline CDR1 and CDR2: DFQATT and SNEGSKA (reference sequence). V was clipped by 1 base and J by 8 bases; unmatched bases: 11. The DNA for the CDR3 is TGCAGTGCTAGAGGGGCTAGCGGGGGACTTGGAAAGCAGTACTTC. Translating it yields CSARGASGGLGKQYF.

This clonotype occurred a few times. V is TRBV5-1 and J is TRBJ2-2; D remains ambiguous. Deletions cut 0 bases from V and 4 bases from J, with 4 bases between. Germline CDR1 SGHRS, CDR2 YFSETQ. The CDR3 is made up of 13 amino acids. CDR3 amino acids: CASSLVFTGELFF. The CDR3 DNA reads TGCGCCAGCAGCTTGGTCTTCACCGGGGAGCTGTTTTTT.

Turning to this clonotype: Here the CDR3 omits its conserved ending phenylalanine or tryptophan, so a read error is the likely source. The rearrangement joins TRBV7-9 to TRBJ1-5, with D perhaps TRBD1 (5 bases). V was shortened by 0 bases and J by 5 bases, with 14 bases between the two germline ends. CDR3 length: 16 amino acids. CDR1 SEHNR and CDR2 FQNEAQ come from the germline V gene (reference sequence). The DNA for the CDR3 is TGTGCCAGCAGCTTAGCCAGCGGGGCGAACGATCAGCCCCAGCATCTT. Translation gives CASSLASGANDQPQHL.

This clonotype was observed many times. The rearrangement uses TRBV3-1 and TRBJ2-3, with TRBD2 identical over 10 bases. V lost 1 base and J lost 3; bases outside the gene matches: 7. The CDR3 covers 17 residues. In germline, CDR1 is LGHDT, CDR2 YNNKEL (reference sequence). DNA for the CDR3: TGTGCCAGCAGCCAAGGAAGGAAGGGACTAGCGACAGATACGCAGTATTTT. This translates into CASSQGRKGLATDTQYF.

This clonotype was counted only a few times. This may stem from a read error, because a much larger clone lies one nucleotide away. The rearrangement uses TRBV28 and TRBJ2-5; unclear D gene. The CDR3 is made up of 16 amino acids. Germline V gene sequence: CDR1 MDHEN, CDR2 SYDVKM. The CDR3 reads CASSSNKLTRREAQYF. The CDR3 nucleotides are TGTGCCAGCAGTTCCAACAAATTGACCCGTAGAGAGGCCCAGTACTTC.

This chain links TRBV20-1 with TRBJ2-1; D remains ambiguous. With 4 bases removed from V and 3 bases from J, the gap between germline ends came to 10 bases. The CDR3 runs 13 residues. The germline V gene has CDR1 DFQATT and CDR2 SNEGSKA (reference sequence). CDR3 residues: CSAIDVNYNEQFF. The CDR3 region has the DNA TGCAGTGCTATAGACGTTAACTACAATGAGCAGTTCTTC.

The rearrangement joins TRBV12-3 or TRBV12-4 to TRBJ2-1; D uncertain. This CDR3 is built from 11 residues. V was clipped by 5 bases and J by 9 bases, with 8 bases between them. The CDR3 DNA is TGTGCCAGCAGTAGATTCCCTGAGCAGTTCTTC. This translates into CASSRFPEQFF.